Listed here are 20 T cell receptor beta chains from one sample, sequenced in a study of cytomegalovirus exposure and HLA in healthy donors. Assay: immunoSEQ multiplex PCR; the TCRdb copy retains only in-frame clones and omits some. The table has hundreds of thousands of clones, more than 75% seen once; the top ten hold over 0.85%. The specimen was PBMCs. The origin of the receptors is a young woman in good health and CMV-seronegative.

J is TRBJ2-7 and V is TRBV23-1; 10 bases map to TRBD1. TRBV23-1 is labeled an ORF, and its function is uncertain. V lost 6 bases, J lost 6 bases, and 11 bases stayed unmatched. The CDR3 spans 15 residues. CDR3 region: CASSRPGTGELEQYF. Written as DNA, the CDR3 is TGCGCCAGCAGCCGCCCCGGGACAGGGGAACTCGAGCAGTACTTC.

The chain couples TRBV7-2 to TRBJ2-7; D possibly corresponds to TRBD2 (6 bases). Per the germline V gene, CDR1 is SGHTA and CDR2 is FQGNSA. Trimming stripped 5 bases from V and 5 bases from J, with 19 bases between. The CDR3 extends over 15 amino acids. The CDR3 nucleotides are TGTGCCAGCAGCCCCGACTCGACTAGTTCCGACGAGCAGTACTTC. It specifies CASSPDSTSSDEQYF.

The V call is TRBV7-3, the J call TRBJ2-1, with TRBD2 matching 7 bases. The length of the CDR3 is 15 residues. Germline V CDR1 and CDR2: SGHTA, FQGTGA. V shed 5 bases and J 4 bases; nucleotides not matched to a gene: 8. The CDR3 DNA reads as TGTGCCAGCAGCCCCCAGAGCGGGGAGTACAATGAGCAGTTCTTC. Translation gives CASSPQSGEYNEQFF.

This clone was counted once. This chain connects TRBV20-1 to TRBJ2-7; D may be TRBD1 (5 bases). Germline lookup yields CDR1 DFQATT and CDR2 SNEGSKA (reference sequence). The CDR3 spans 11 residues. Trimming stripped 5 bases from V and 3 bases from J, with 8 bases between. The CDR3 DNA reads as TGCAGTGCTGCAGACAGCTACGAGCAGTACTTC. Its protein product is CSAADSYEQYF.

The rearrangement links TRBV9 to TRBJ1-1; D is unresolved. Trimming left V 0 bases short and J 1 base short, with 10 bases between. Germline V gene lookup returns CDR1 SGDLS and CDR2 YYNGEE. The CDR3 sequence is 15 residues long. The CDR3 DNA reads as TGTGCCAGCAGCGTAGGGTCGGGGAAGAACACTGAAGCTTTCTTT. It yields the protein CASSVGSGKNTEAFF.

The chain joins TRBV28 to TRBJ1-5; TRBD1 is a possible D gene (6 bases). The CDR3 length is 14 residues. V dropped 5 bases and J dropped 0 bases, with 8 bases sitting between them. From germline, CDR1 is MDHEN and CDR2 SYDVKM. CDR3 in amino acids: CASSGQYSNQPQHF. CDR3 nucleotides: TGTGCCAGCAGTGGACAGTATAGCAATCAGCCCCAGCATTTT.

The chain couples TRBV27 to TRBJ2-2; TRBD1 matches at 7 bases. With V trimmed by 5 bases and J by 5 bases, 11 bases remained unmatched. The CDR3 has 16 amino acids. Looked up from germline, CDR1 is MNHEY and CDR2 is SMNVEV (reference sequence). CDR3 region: CASSLFGTATTGELFF. The CDR3 region has the DNA TGTGCCAGCAGTCTCTTCGGGACAGCAACAACCGGGGAGCTGTTTTTT.

The chain has TRBV5-1 and TRBJ2-2; 9 positions agree with TRBD1. This CDR3 spans 15 amino acids. Germline CDR1 reads SGHRS; CDR2 reads YFSETQ. With V trimmed by 4 bases and J by 3 bases, 4 bases remained unmatched. The CDR3 reads CASSGTGGDTGELFF. Here the CDR3 DNA reads TGCGCCAGCAGCGGAACAGGGGGCGACACCGGGGAGCTGTTTTTT.

This chain joins TRBV4-3 and TRBJ2-7, with D possibly matching TRBD1 (6 bases). The length of the CDR3 is 15 residues. Per the germline V gene, CDR1 is LGHNA and CDR2 is YSLEER. With 5 bases removed from V and 0 bases from J, the gap between germline ends came to 14 bases. In nucleotides, the CDR3 is TGCGCCAGCAGCTCCAGCCCGGACAGCTCCTACGAGCAGTACTTC. This codes for CASSSSPDSSYEQYF.

The CDR3 nucleotides are TGTGCCAGTAGTCTCACTGGTCCCTCCTACGAGCAGTACTTC. Its protein product is CASSLTGPSYEQYF. The V gene is TRBV19, the J gene TRBJ2-7; no clear D gene. Germline V CDR1 and CDR2: LNHDA, SQIVND (reference sequence). CDR3 length: 14 residues. Trimming cost V 5 bases and J 0 bases, with 11 bases left between them.

The rearrangement links TRBV5-1 to TRBJ2-3; D gene uncertain. Trimming removed 1 base at V and 4 bases at J, with 10 bases between. The CDR3 is made up of 14 amino acids. The germline CDR1 and CDR2 sequences are SGHRS and YFSETQ. The CDR3 sequence is CASSLTPPADTQYF. In nucleotides, the CDR3 is TGCGCCAGCAGCTTGACTCCCCCGGCAGATACGCAGTATTTT.

This chain connects TRBV11-3 to TRBJ2-7, with a weak D call TRBD2 (6 bases). The CDR3 is 13 amino acids. The V and J ends lost 5 bases and 5 bases respectively, with 13 bases between them. Germline CDR1 reads SGHNT; CDR2 reads YENEEA. CDR3 nucleotide sequence: TGTGCCAGCAGCCCAGGGTGGGGGGACGAGCAGTACTTC. Its protein product is CASSPGWGDEQYF.

CDR3 amino acids: CASSLGRGKNTGELFF. In DNA form, the CDR3 reads TGCGCCAGCAGCTTGGGAAGGGGAAAGAACACCGGGGAGCTGTTTTTT. J is TRBJ2-2 and V is TRBV5-1; possibly TRBD1 for D (5 bases). The CDR3 has 16 amino acids. Trimming removed 0 bases at V and 1 base at J, with 10 bases between. Looked up from germline, CDR1 is SGHRS and CDR2 is YFSETQ.

A single count supports this clone. The genes are TRBV5-1 and TRBJ2-3, with TRBD1 as a possible D gene (5 bases). With 3 bases removed from V and 2 bases from J, the gap between germline ends came to 10 bases. This CDR3 has 14 amino acids. Germline V lookup: CDR1 SGHRS, CDR2 YFSETQ. CDR3 protein: CASSWAGNTDTQYF. CDR3 in DNA: TGCGCCAGCAGCTGGGCAGGGAACACAGATACGCAGTATTTT.

V is TRBV19 and J is TRBJ2-2, with 8 bases identical to TRBD2. V lost 5 bases, J lost 0 bases, and 8 bases stayed unmatched. The CDR3 sequence is 17 residues long. Germline CDR1 reads LNHDA; CDR2 reads SQIVND (reference sequence). The CDR3 loop reads CASSFASGPANTGELFF. Written as DNA, the CDR3 is TGTGCCAGTAGTTTCGCTAGCGGGCCGGCGAACACCGGGGAGCTGTTTTTT. Complete variable domain (other parts from reference TRBV19 and TRBJ2-2): DGGITQSPKYLFRKEGQNVTLSCEQNLNHDAMYWYRQDPGQGLRLIYYSQIVNDFQKGDIAEGYSVSREKKESFPLTVTSAQKNPTAFYLCASSFASGPANTGELFFGEGSRLTVL.

The chain is built from TRBV11-3 and TRBJ1-1, with unresolved D. CDR1 is SGHNT, CDR2 YENEEA, per germline. Trimming pared 5 bases from V and 1 base from J, leaving 8 bases between. CDR3 length: 13 amino acids. The CDR3 here is CASSREGNTEAFF. CDR3 nucleotides: TGTGCCAGCAGCCGGGAGGGGAACACTGAAGCTTTCTTT. Drawing the rest from reference TRBV11-3 and TRBJ1-1, the complete variable domain is EAGVVQSPRYKIIEKKQPVAFWCNPISGHNTLYWYLQNLGQGPELLIRYENEEAVDDSQLPKDRFSAERLKGVDSTLKIQPAELGDSAVYLCASSREGNTEAFFGQGTRLTVV.

The CDR3 DNA sequence: TGTGCCAGCAGTTTCCACAGGGGCGCCGGAACTGAAGCTTTCTTT. It translates to CASSFHRGAGTEAFF. The chain recombines TRBV27 with TRBJ1-1, with TRBD1 matching over 7 bases. CDR3 length: 15 residues. The trim removed 3 bases at V and 5 bases at J, leaving 9 bases unmatched. The germline CDR1 and CDR2 sequences are MNHEY and SMNVEV (reference sequence).

This rearrangement joins TRBV9 to TRBJ2-3; D is perhaps TRBD2 (5 bases). CDR1 is SGDLS, CDR2 YYNGEE, per germline. V shed 0 bases and J shed 6 bases, with 14 bases lying between them. The CDR3 length is 15 residues. For the CDR3, the DNA is TGTGCCAGCAGCGTAGGGAGGCAGGAACGGGATACGCAGTATTTT. Translating gives CASSVGRQERDTQYF.

The J gene is TRBJ2-1, the V gene TRBV28; 8 bases are a match to TRBD2. The CDR3 length is 17 residues. Trimming removed 5 bases from V and 9 bases from J; junction bases left unmatched: 18. The germline V gene encodes CDR1 MDHEN and CDR2 SYDVKM. CDR3 in amino acids: CASSPSTGGTRLPEQFF. The CDR3 DNA follows: TGTGCCAGCAGTCCTTCCACTGGAGGGACTAGATTGCCTGAGCAGTTCTTC.

This clone was counted between two and nine times. The CDR3 is CASTPIRAGGRGEKLFF. The CDR3, as DNA: TGTGCCAGTACCCCGATACGTGCAGGGGGCCGAGGTGAAAAACTGTTTTTT. This rearrangement joins TRBV19 to TRBJ1-4; 8 bases map to TRBD1. The CDR3 is made up of 17 amino acids. Germline V CDR1 and CDR2: LNHDA, SQIVND (reference sequence). The V segment lost 7 bases and the J segment 7 bases; nucleotides outside the gene matches: 17.